The 9 T cell receptor beta chains below come from one sample, sequenced in a study of blood T cell repertoires in COVID-19. Here immunoSEQ multiplex PCR was the method, and the copy in TCRdb shows in-frame clones only, minus some. The repertoire holds about 210,000 clones, with approximately 90% as singletons. What was sequenced was peripheral blood. The receptors come from a man under 40 with acute or convalescent COVID-19.

This clone was detected ten times or more. V usage is TRBV9 and J usage is TRBJ1-3; the D gene is possibly TRBD1 (6 bases). Germline-derived CDR1 and CDR2 are SGDLS and YYNGEE. Trimming removed 2 bases at V and 0 bases at J, with 12 bases between. CDR3 length: 16 residues. The CDR3 is CASSVGADSSGNTIYF. The CDR3 DNA reads as TGTGCCAGCAGCGTCGGCGCGGACAGCTCTGGAAACACCATATATTTT.

The chain joins TRBV6-5 to TRBJ1-6; 7 bases line up with TRBD1. This CDR3 is 16 amino acids long. The germline gives CDR1 MNHEY, CDR2 SVGAGI. The ends lost 4 bases at V and 3 bases at J; junction bases unmatched: 6. Here the CDR3 DNA reads TGTGCCAGCAGTTCCTTTGACAGGGACTATAATTCACCCCTCCACTTT. It codes for CASSSFDRDYNSPLHF.

The rearrangement links TRBV19 to TRBJ2-5, with a possible D match to TRBD1 (6 bases). The germline gives CDR1 LNHDA, CDR2 SQIVND (reference sequence). The CDR3 sequence is 14 residues long. Trimming took 3 bases from V and 1 from J, leaving 9 bases between them. CDR3 amino acids: CASSIGTFQETQYF. The CDR3, as DNA: TGTGCCAGTAGTATCGGGACATTCCAAGAGACCCAGTACTTC.

The chain has TRBV10-1 and TRBJ2-5; the match to TRBD1 covers 7 bases. Germline CDR1 and CDR2: WNHNN and SYGVQD (reference sequence). This CDR3 is built from 14 residues. V shed 5 bases, J shed 1 base, and the junction held 4 bases outside the gene matches. CDR3 sequence reads: CASSPGTVQETQYF. In nucleotides, the CDR3 is TGCGCCAGCAGTCCCGGGACAGTCCAAGAGACCCAGTACTTC.

The rearrangement joins TRBV5-1 to TRBJ2-3, with D maybe TRBD2 (5 bases). Per the germline V gene, CDR1 is SGHRS and CDR2 is YFSETQ. The V gene lost 6 bases and the J gene lost 4 bases, with 15 bases spanning the gap. CDR3 size: 14 residues. The CDR3 sequence is CASNGVGVADTQYF. As DNA, the CDR3 is TGCGCCAGCAACGGAGTCGGGGTCGCAGATACGCAGTATTTT. Variable domain in full (rest from reference TRBV5-1 and TRBJ2-3): KAGVTQTPRYLIKTRGQQVTLSCSPISGHRSVSWYQQTPGQGLQFLFEYFSETQRNKGNFPGRFSGRQFSNSRSEMNVSTLELGDSALYLCASNGVGVADTQYFGPGTRLTVL.

A word on this clone: One end of the junction is discordant with germline, which a read error may explain. This rearrangement joins TRBV3-1 (or the pseudogene TRBV3-2) to TRBJ2-4; 8 bases are a match to TRBD1. From germline, CDR1 is LGHDT and CDR2 YNNKEL (reference sequence). The CDR3 has 15 residues. CDR3 amino acids: CASTQAGGSQNIQYF. For the CDR3, the DNA is TGTGCCAGCACCCAAGCAGGGGGCAGTCAAAACATTCAGTACTTC.

V is TRBV3-1 (or the pseudogene TRBV3-2) and J is TRBJ2-2, with TRBD2 matching over 8 bases. The CDR3 is 19 residues long. V trimming: 5 bases; J trimming: 2 bases; junction bases outside the gene matches: 16. The germline V gene has CDR1 LGHDT and CDR2 YNNKEL (reference sequence). The CDR3 DNA reads as TGTGCCAGCAGCATCCTAAGCCCCTCGGGACTAGGTAACACCGGGGAGCTGTTTTTT. Its protein is CASSILSPSGLGNTGELFF.

This chain links TRBV6-5 with TRBJ2-3; 7 bases align to TRBD2. This CDR3 has 16 amino acids. Germline CDR1 and CDR2: MNHEY and SVGAGI. Unmatched junction bases numbered 10, after V lost 3 bases and J lost 4 bases. The DNA for the CDR3 is TGTGCCAGCAGTTATACCGGACTAGAGTGGGCAGATACGCAGTATTTT. Encoded protein: CASSYTGLEWADTQYF.

The rearrangement uses TRBV30 and TRBJ2-6; TRBD2 agrees at 10 bases. Unmatched junction bases numbered 7, after V lost 2 bases and J lost 3 bases. CDR1 is GTSNPN, CDR2 SVGIG, per germline (reference sequence). This CDR3 has 17 amino acids. The CDR3 protein is CAWSRIAGGFGANVLTF. CDR3 coding DNA: TGTGCCTGGAGTAGAATAGCGGGAGGCTTTGGGGCCAACGTCCTGACTTTC.